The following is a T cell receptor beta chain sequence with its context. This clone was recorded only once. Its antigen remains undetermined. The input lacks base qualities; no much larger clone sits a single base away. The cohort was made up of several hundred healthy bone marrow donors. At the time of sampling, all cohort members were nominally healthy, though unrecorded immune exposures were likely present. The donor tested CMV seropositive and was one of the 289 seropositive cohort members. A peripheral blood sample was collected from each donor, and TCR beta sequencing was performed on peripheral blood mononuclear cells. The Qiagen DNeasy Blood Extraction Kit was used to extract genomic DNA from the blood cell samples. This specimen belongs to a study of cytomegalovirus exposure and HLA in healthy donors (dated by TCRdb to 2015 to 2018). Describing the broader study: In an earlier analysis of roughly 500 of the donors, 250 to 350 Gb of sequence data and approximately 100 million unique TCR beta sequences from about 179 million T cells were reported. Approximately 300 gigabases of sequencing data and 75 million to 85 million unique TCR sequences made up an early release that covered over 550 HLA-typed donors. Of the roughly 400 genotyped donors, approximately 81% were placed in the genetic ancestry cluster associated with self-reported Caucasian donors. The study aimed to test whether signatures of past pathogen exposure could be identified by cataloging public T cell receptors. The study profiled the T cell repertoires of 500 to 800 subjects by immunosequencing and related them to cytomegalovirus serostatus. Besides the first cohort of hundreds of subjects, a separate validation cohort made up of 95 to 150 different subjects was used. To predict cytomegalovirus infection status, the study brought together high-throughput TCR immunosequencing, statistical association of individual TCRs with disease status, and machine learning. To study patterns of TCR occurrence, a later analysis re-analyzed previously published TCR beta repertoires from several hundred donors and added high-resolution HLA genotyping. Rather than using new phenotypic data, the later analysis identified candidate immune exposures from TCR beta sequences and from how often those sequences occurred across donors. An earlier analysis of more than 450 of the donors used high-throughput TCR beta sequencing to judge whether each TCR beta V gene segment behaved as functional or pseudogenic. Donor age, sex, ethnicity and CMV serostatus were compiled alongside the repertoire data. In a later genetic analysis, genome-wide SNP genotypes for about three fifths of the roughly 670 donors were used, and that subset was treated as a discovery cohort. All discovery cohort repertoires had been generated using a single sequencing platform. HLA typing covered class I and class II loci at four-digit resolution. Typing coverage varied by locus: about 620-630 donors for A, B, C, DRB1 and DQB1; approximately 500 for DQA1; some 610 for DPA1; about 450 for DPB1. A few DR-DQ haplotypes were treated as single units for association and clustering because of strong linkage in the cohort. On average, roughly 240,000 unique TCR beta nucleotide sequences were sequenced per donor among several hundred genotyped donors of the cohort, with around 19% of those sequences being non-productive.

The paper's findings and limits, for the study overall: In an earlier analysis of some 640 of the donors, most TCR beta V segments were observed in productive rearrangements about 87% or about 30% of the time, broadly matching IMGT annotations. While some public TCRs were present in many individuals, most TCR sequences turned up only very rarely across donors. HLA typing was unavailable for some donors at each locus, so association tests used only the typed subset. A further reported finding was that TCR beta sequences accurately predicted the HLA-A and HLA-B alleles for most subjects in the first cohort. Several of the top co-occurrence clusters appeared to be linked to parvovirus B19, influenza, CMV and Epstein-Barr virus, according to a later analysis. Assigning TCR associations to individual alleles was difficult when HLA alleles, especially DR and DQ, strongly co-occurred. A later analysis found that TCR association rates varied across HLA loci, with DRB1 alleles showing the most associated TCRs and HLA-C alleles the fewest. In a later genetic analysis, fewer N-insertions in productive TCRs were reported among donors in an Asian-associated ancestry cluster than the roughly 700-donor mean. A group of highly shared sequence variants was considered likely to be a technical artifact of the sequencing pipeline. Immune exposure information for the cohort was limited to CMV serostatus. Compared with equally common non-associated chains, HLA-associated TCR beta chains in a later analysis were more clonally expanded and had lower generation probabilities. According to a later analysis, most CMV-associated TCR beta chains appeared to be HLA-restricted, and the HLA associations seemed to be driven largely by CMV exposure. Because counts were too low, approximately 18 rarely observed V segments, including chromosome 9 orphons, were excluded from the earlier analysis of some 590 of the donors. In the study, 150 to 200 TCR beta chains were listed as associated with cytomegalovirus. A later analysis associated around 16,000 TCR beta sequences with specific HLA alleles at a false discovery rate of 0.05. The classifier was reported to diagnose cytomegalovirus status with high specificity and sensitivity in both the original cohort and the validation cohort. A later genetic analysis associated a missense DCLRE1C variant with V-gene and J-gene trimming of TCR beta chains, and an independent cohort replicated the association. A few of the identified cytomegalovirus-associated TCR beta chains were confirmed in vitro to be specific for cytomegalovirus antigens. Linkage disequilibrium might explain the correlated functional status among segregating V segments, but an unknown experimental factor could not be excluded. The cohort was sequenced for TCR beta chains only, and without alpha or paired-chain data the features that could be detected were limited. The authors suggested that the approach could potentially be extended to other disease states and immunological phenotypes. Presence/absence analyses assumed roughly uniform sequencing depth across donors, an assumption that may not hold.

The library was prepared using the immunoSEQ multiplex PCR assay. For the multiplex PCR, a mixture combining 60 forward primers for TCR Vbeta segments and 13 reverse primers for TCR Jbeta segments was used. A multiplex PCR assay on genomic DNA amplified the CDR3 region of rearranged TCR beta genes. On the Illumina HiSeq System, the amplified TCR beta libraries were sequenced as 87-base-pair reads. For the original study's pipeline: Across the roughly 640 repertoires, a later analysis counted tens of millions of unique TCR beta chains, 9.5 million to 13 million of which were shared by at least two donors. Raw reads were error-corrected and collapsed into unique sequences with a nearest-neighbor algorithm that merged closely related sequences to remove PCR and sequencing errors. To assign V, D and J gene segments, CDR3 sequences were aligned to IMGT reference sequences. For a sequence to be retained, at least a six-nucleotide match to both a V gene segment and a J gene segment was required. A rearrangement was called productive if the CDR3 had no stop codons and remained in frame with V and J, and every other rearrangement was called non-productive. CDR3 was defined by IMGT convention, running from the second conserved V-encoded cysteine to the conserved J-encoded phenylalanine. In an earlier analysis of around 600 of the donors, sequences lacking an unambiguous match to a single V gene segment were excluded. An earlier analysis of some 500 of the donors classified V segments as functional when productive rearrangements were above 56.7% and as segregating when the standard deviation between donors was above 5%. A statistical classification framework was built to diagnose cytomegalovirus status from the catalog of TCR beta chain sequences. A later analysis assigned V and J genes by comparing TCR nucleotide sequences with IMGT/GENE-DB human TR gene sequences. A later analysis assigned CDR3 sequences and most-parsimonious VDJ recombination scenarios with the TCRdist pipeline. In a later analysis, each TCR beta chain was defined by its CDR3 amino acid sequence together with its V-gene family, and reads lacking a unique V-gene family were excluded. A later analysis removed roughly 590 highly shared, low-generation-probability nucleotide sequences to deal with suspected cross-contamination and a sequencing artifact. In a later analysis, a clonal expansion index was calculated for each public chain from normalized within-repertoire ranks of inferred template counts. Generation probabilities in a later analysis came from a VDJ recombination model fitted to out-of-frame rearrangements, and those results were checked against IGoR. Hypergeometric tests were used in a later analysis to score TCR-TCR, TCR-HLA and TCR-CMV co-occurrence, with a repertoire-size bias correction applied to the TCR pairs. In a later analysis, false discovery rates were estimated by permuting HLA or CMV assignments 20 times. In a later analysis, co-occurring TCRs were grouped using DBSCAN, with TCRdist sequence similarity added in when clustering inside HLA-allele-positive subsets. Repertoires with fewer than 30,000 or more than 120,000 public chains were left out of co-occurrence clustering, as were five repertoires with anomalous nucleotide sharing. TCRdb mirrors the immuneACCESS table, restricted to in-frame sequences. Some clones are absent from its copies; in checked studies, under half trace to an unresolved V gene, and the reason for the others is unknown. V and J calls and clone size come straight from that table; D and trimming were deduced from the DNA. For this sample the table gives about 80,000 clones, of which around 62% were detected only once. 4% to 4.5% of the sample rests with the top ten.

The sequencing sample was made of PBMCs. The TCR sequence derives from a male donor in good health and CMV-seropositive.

The DNA sequence is as follows: TGCGCCAGCAGCGAACAGGGGCCGAACACTGAAGCTTTCTTT. This translates into CASSEQGPNTEAFF. The chain is assembled from TRBV5-1 and TRBJ1-1; 7 bases in the middle match TRBD1. Sequences SGHRS (CDR1) and YFSETQ (CDR2) are obtained from the germline V gene. Relative to germline, V is missing 4 bases and J is missing 1 base, with 4 bases of the junction outside any gene match. The CDR3 covers 14 residues, taking in both the cysteine and the phenylalanine. Only the CDR3 region is kept as DNA, spanning 42 bases read in frame from base 1.